These T cell receptor beta chains were read from a single sample in a study of blood T cell repertoires in COVID-19. Generated by immunoSEQ multiplex PCR, the TCRdb table keeps only in-frame clones and is missing some. The sample has approximately 160,000 clones; approximately 86% are singletons. Specimen: peripheral blood. These receptors were obtained from a man aged 55 to 69 with COVID-19, enrolled during active disease. CDR3s include the opening cysteine and the closing phenylalanine or tryptophan. The D gene is left open where the match is weak. Expanded clones get a size class; other rows say once, few or many, or leave the size out.

V	size	J	D	DNA	CDR3
TRBV6-5	NA	TRBJ1-4	NA	TGTGCCAGCAGTTACTCCAGGGGCCGAAATGAAAAACTGTTTTTT	CASSYSRGRNEKLFF
TRBV6-6	NA	TRBJ2-1	TRBD2	TGTGCCAGCAGTCACCGGACTAGCGGGAGGTCGGCTGAGCAGTTCTTC	CASSHRTSGRSAEQFF
TRBV7-6	NA	TRBJ2-5	NA	TGTGCCAGCAGCTTAGAGACTCTCCAAGAGACCCAGTACTTC	CASSLETLQETQYF
TRBV9	NA	TRBJ2-2	NA	TGTGCCAGCAGCGTAGACGGCACCGGGGAGCTGTTTTTT	CASSVDGTGELFF
TRBV29-1	NA	TRBJ2-7	NA	TGCAGCGTAACAAGGAGCTCCTACGAGCAGTACTTC	CSVTRSSYEQYF
TRBV2	NA	TRBJ1-1	NA	TGTGCCAGCAGTGATCTGGGGGCGCGTACTGAAGCTTTCTTT	CASSDLGARTEAFF
TRBV4-3	NA	TRBJ1-4	NA	TGCGCCAGCAGCCAAGATAGGTGGGAGGTTGAAAAACTGTTTTTT	CASSQDRWEVEKLFF
TRBV6-2/TRBV6-3	NA	TRBJ1-1	TRBD1	TGTGCCAGCAGCCGACAGGGGAACACTGAAGCTTTCTTT	CASSRQGNTEAFF
TRBV5-1	NA	TRBJ2-2	TRBD2	TGCGCCAGCAGAACAAAGCGGGGGGCCTACACCGGGGAGCTGTTTTTT	CASRTKRGAYTGELFF
TRBV7-9	NA	TRBJ1-4	NA	TGTGCCAGCAGCTTAGGATTTGCGGTTGCAACTAATGAAAAACTGTTTTTT	CASSLGFAVATNEKLFF
TRBV4-3	NA	TRBJ1-1	NA	TGCGCCAGCAGCCAAGAGAGGATGAACACTGAAGCTTTCTTT	CASSQERMNTEAFF
TRBV10-3	NA	TRBJ2-3	TRBD1	TGTGCCATCAGTCAGGGGGCTTCGACAGATACGCAGTATTTT	CAISQGASTDTQYF
TRBV7-2	once	TRBJ1-5	NA	TGTGCCAGCAGCTACACCGGCAGGGGCAATCAGCCCCAGCATTTT	CASSYTGRGNQPQHF
TRBV6-5	NA	TRBJ1-5	TRBD1	TGTGCCAGCAGTATCAACAGGGGGCGACAGCCCCAGCATTTT	CASSINRGRQPQHF
TRBV5-4	NA	TRBJ2-7	NA	TGTGCCAGCAGCTTGGGGGGCATGAGCTCCTACGAGCAGTACTTC	CASSLGGMSSYEQYF
TRBV11-3	NA	TRBJ1-1	NA	TGTGCCAGCAGCTCTTGGACAGAGATGAACACTGAAGCTTTCTTT	CASSSWTEMNTEAFF
TRBV6-5	NA	TRBJ2-5	TRBD1	TGTGCCAGCACGGGACAGGGGGGTGAGACCCAGTACTTC	CASTGQGGETQYF
TRBV19	once	TRBJ1-2	NA	TGTGCCAGTAGCCAAGGACAGAACGTCTATGGCTACACCTTC	CASSQGQNVYGYTF
TRBV14	NA	TRBJ2-1	NA	TGTGCCAGCAGCCAAGCCGGCAGGGGCGACTACAATGAGCAGTTCTTC	CASSQAGRGDYNEQFF
TRBV11-2	NA	TRBJ2-7	TRBD2	TGTGCCAGCAGCTTAAACCATGGGGGGGTAAGGGACTACGAGCAGTACTTC	CASSLNHGGVRDYEQYF
TRBV6-5	few	TRBJ1-6	NA	TGTGCCAGCGCACAGGGATTGAGCAATTCACCCCTCCACTTT	CASAQGLSNSPLHF
TRBV6-1	few	TRBJ1-1	TRBD1	TGTGCCAGCAGTGAAGCGGGACAGGGGTTGAGGACTGAAGCTTTCTTT	CASSEAGQGLRTEAFF
TRBV30	NA	TRBJ2-3	NA	TGTGCCTGGAGTGAAAGCGGGTCTCACAATACGCAGTATTTT	CAWSESGSHNTQYF
TRBV9	NA	TRBJ2-2	TRBD2	TGTGCCAGCAGCGCGACCGGGACTAGCGTTAACACCGGGGAGCTGTTTTTT	CASSATGTSVNTGELFF
TRBV6-5	NA	TRBJ1-2	TRBD1	TGTGCCAGCAGACATGGGACAGAAGGCTACACCTTC	CASRHGTEGYTF
TRBV30	NA	TRBJ1-3	TRBD1	TGTGCCTGGAGTGGATACAGGGGTGGAAACACCATATATTTT	CAWSGYRGGNTIYF
TRBV5-6	NA	TRBJ1-1	NA	TGTGCCAGCAGCTTGCCCGGAGGATCTGAAGCTTTCTTT	CASSLPGGSEAFF
TRBV5-4	NA	TRBJ2-1	NA	TGTGCCAGCAGCTTGAGTCCGACAAATGAGCAGTTCTTC	CASSLSPTNEQFF
TRBV5-1	NA	TRBJ2-1	TRBD2	TGCGCCAGCAGCGGCGGGCCTAGCGGGGGAGGATACAATGAGCAGTTCTTC	CASSGGPSGGGYNEQFF
TRBV27	NA	TRBJ2-7	NA	TGTGCCAGCAGTCGCTCCCCAGGGGCCGAGCAGTACTTC	CASSRSPGAEQYF
TRBV27	NA	TRBJ2-7	NA	TGTGCCAGCAGTTTATCTGGCCCCTACGAGCAGTACTTC	CASSLSGPYEQYF
TRBV27	NA	TRBJ2-7	TRBD1	TGTGCCAGCAGCCTCAAACCATGGACAGGGGGCTACGAGCAGTACTTC	CASSLKPWTGGYEQYF
TRBV9	few	TRBJ2-1	TRBD2	TGTGCCAGCAGCGTAGATCCACTAAATAGCGGGGACAATGAGCAGTTCTTC	CASSVDPLNSGDNEQFF
TRBV5-4	NA	TRBJ1-4	TRBD1	TGTGCCAGCAGCTTAGCTCGGACAGGACCAAATGAAAAACTGTTTTTT	CASSLARTGPNEKLFF
TRBV27	NA	TRBJ2-7	TRBD1	TGTGCCAGCAGTCGGACAGGGGGTCGATCGTTCGAGCAGTACTTC	CASSRTGGRSFEQYF
TRBV30	NA	TRBJ1-2	NA	TGTGCCTTAACCCCGGGATTTAACTATGGCTACACCTTC	CALTPGFNYGYTF
TRBV7-2	NA	TRBJ1-1	NA	TGTGCCAGCAGCTTAAATCCGTTGAACACTGAAGCTTTCTTT	CASSLNPLNTEAFF
TRBV18	NA	TRBJ2-7	NA	TGTGCCAGCTCCCGGGACATGTACGAGCAGTACTTC	CASSRDMYEQYF
TRBV27	NA	TRBJ1-1	NA	TGTGCCAGCATAACAAGGCCGGGGAACACTGAAGCTTTCTTT	CASITRPGNTEAFF
TRBV5-1	NA	TRBJ2-3	TRBD2	TGCGCCAGCAGCATGGGACTAGCGGGGAGAACTAGCACAGATACGCAGTATTTT	CASSMGLAGRTSTDTQYF
TRBV5-1	NA	TRBJ2-7	TRBD1	TGCGCCAGCAGTTCCGGGACAGGGGTCTACGAGCAGTACTTC	CASSSGTGVYEQYF
TRBV4-3	NA	TRBJ1-3	NA	TGCGCCAGCAGCCCGGGGTTGAGAAACACCATATATTTT	CASSPGLRNTIYF
TRBV4-2	once	TRBJ2-5	TRBD1	TGTGCCAGCAGCCAAGACGGGACAGGGGGCGGAGAGACCCAGTACTTC	CASSQDGTGGGETQYF
TRBV7-3	NA	TRBJ1-3	NA	TGTGCCAGCAGCAGGGGAAGTGGAAACACCATATATTTT	CASSRGSGNTIYF
TRBV14	few	TRBJ1-2	TRBD1	TGTGCCAGCAGCCAGATGGACAGGGGCTATGGCTACACCTTC	CASSQMDRGYGYTF
TRBV6-4	once	TRBJ1-5	NA	TGTGCCAGCAGTGTAATGATCGGGGGACAGCCCCAGCATTTT	CASSVMIGGQPQHF
TRBV28	NA	TRBJ1-6	NA	TGTGCCAGCAGTTTGGCCCAGGGGCTTAATTCACCCCTCCACTTT	CASSLAQGLNSPLHF
TRBV6-5	NA	TRBJ1-1	TRBD1	TGTGCCAGCAGCCGGGGACAGCCTGGGGACACTGAAGCTTTCTTT	CASSRGQPGDTEAFF
TRBV6-5	NA	TRBJ2-7	NA	TGTGCCAGCAGTTACTCAAAAGGCAGGATCTACGAGCAGTACTTC	CASSYSKGRIYEQYF
TRBV6-5	few	TRBJ1-2	NA	TGTGCCAGCAAACGACAGGTCGATGGCTACACCTTC	CASKRQVDGYTF
TRBV19	NA	TRBJ1-6	TRBD1	TGTGCCAGTAGACACGGGACAGGGGGGGCCACCCTCCACTTT	CASRHGTGGATLHF
TRBV5-1	NA	TRBJ1-5	NA	TGCGCCAGCAGCTTGTATCAGGGAGGTCAGCCCCAGCATTTT	CASSLYQGGQPQHF
TRBV2	NA	TRBJ2-1	TRBD2	TGTGCCAGCAGTGATCTGCTAGCGGGGCGTGAGCAGTTCTTC	CASSDLLAGREQFF